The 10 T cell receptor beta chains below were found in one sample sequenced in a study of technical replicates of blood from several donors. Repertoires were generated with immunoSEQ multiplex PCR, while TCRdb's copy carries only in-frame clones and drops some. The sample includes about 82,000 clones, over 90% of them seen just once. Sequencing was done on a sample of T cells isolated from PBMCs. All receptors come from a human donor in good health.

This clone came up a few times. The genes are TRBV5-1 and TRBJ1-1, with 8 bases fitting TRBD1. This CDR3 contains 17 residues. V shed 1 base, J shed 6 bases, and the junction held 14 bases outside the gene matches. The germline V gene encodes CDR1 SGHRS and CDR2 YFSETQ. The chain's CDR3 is CASSLIRPGQGSSEAFF. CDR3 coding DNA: TGCGCCAGCAGCTTGATTCGTCCCGGACAGGGTTCATCTGAAGCTTTCTTT.

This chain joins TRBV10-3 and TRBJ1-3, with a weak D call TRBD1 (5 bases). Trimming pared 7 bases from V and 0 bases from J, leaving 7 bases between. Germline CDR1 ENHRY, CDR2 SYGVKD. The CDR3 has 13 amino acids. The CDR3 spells CAITQGSGNTIYF. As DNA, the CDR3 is TGTGCCATCACCCAGGGCTCTGGAAACACCATATATTTT.

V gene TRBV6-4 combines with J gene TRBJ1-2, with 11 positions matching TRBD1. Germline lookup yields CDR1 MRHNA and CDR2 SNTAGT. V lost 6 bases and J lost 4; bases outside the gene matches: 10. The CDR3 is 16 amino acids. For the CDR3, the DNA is TGTGCCAGCAGCAAGGGACAGGGGGTCCCCCTCTATGGCTACACCTTC. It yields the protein CASSKGQGVPLYGYTF.

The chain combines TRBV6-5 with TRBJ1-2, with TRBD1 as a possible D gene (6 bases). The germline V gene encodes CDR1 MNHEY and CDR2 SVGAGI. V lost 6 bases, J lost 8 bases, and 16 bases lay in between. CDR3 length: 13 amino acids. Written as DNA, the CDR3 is TGTGCCAGCAGAGATACAGGGCAAGAGGGCTACACCTTC. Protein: CASRDTGQEGYTF.

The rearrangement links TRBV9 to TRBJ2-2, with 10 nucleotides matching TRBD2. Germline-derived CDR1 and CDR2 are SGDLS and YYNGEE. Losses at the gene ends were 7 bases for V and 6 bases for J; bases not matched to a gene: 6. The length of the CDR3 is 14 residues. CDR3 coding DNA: TGTGCCAGCGGCCAGAGCGGGAGGGCCGGGGAGCTGTTTTTT. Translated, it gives CASGQSGRAGELFF.

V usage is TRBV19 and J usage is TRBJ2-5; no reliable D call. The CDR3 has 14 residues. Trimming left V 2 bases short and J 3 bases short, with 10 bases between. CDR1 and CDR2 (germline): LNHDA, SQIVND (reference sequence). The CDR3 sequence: CASSITNWEETQYF. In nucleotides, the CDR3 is TGTGCCAGTAGTATAACTAACTGGGAAGAGACCCAGTACTTC.

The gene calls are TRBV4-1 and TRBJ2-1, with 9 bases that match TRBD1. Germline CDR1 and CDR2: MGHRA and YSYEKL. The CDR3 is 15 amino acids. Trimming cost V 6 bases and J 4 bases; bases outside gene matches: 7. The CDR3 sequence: CASRGTGQGYNEQFF. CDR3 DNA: TGCGCCAGCAGGGGTACCGGACAGGGGTACAATGAGCAGTTCTTC.

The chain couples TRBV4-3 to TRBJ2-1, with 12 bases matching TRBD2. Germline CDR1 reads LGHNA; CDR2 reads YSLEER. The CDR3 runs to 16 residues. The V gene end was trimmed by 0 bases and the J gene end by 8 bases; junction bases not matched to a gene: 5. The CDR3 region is CASSQDDGLAGYEQFF. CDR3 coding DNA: TGCGCCAGCAGCCAAGATGACGGACTAGCGGGATATGAGCAGTTCTTC.

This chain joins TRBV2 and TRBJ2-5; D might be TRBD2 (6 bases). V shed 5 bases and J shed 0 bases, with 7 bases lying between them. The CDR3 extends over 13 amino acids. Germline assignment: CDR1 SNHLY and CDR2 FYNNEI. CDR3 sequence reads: CASSRLDQETQYF. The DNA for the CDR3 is TGTGCCAGCAGTCGACTAGACCAAGAGACCCAGTACTTC. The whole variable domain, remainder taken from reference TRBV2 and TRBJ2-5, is EPEVTQTPSHQVTQMGQEVILRCVPISNHLYFYWYRQILGQKVEFLVSFYNNEISEKSEIFDDQFSVERPDGSNFTLKIRSTKLEDSAMYFCASSRLDQETQYFGPGTRLLVL.

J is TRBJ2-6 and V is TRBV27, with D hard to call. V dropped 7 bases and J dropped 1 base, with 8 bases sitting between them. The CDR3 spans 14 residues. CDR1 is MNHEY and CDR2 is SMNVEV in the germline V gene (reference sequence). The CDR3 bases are TGTGCCAGCACTGAGGTGTCTGGGGCCAACGTCCTGACTTTC. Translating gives CASTEVSGANVLTF.